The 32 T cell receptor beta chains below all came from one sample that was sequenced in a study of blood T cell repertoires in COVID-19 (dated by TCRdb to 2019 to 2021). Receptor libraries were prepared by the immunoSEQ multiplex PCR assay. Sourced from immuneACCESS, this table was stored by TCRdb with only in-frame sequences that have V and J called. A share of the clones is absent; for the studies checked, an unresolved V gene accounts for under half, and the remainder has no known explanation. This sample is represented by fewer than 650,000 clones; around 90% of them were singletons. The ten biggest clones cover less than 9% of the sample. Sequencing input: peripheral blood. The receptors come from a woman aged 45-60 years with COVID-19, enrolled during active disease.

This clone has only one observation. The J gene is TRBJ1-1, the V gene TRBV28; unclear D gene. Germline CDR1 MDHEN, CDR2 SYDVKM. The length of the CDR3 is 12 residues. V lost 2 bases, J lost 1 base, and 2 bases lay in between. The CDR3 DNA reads TGTGCCAGCAGTTTACAGAACACTGAAGCTTTCTTT. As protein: CASSLQNTEAFF.

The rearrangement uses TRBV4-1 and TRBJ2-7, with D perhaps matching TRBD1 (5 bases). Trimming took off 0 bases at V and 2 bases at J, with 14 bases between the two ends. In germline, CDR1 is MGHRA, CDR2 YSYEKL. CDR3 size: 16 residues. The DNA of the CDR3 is TGCGCCAGCAGCCAAGATAACACAGGCGCTACCTACGAGCAGTACTTC. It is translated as CASSQDNTGATYEQYF.

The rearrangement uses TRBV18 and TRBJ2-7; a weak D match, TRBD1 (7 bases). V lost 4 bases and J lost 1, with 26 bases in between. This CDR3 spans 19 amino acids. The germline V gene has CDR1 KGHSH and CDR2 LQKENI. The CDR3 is CASSRGTAASAGRSYEQYF. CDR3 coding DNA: TGTGCCAGCTCACGAGGGACAGCCGCCTCCGCGGGACGGTCCTACGAGCAGTACTTC.

For the CDR3, the DNA is TGCGCCAGCAGCACGGCGGTTGCGGATATAGACCCCTACGAGCAGTACTTC. Protein product: CASSTAVADIDPYEQYF. This chain joins TRBV5-1 and TRBJ2-7; the D is unclear. This CDR3 spans 17 amino acids. Germline assignment: CDR1 SGHRS and CDR2 YFSETQ. The germline V and J ends were trimmed by 4 bases and 2 bases, with 22 bases remaining between them.

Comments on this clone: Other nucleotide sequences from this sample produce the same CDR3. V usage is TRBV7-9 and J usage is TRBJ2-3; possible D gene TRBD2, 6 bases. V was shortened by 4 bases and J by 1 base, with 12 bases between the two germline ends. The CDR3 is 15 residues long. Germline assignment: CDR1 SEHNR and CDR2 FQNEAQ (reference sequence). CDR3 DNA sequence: TGTGCCAGCAGCTACCCGGGGAGGCGCACAGATACGCAGTATTTT. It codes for CASSYPGRRTDTQYF.

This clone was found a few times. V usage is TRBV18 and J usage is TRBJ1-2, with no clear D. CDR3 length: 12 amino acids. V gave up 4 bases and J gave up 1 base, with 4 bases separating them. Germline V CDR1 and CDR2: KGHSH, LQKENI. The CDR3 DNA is TGTGCCAGCTCACTAGATAACTATGGCTACACCTTC. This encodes CASSLDNYGYTF.

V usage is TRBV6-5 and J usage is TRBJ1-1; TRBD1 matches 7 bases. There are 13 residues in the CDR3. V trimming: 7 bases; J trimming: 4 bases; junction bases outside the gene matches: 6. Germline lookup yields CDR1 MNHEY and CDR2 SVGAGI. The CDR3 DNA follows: TGTGCCAGCACCAGGGGGGTAGGCACTGAAGCTTTCTTT. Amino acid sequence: CASTRGVGTEAFF.

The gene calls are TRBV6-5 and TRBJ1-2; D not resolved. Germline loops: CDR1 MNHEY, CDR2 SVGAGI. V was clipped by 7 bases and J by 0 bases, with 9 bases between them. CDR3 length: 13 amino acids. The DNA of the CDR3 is TGTGCCAGCAAGGAGGCAGCTAACTATGGCTACACCTTC. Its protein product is CASKEAANYGYTF.

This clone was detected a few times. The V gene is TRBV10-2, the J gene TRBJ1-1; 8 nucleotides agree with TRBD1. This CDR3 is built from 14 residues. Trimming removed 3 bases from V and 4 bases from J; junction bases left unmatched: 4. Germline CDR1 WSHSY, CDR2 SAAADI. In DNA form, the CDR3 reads TGCGCCAGCAGTGACCCAGGGGGCCCCACTGAAGCTTTCTTT. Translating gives CASSDPGGPTEAFF.

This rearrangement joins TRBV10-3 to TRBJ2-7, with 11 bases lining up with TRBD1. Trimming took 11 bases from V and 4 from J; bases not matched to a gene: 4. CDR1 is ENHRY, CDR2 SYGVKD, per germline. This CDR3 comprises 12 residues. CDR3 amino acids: CAHRDRGYEQYF. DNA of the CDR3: TGTGCCCACCGGGACAGGGGGTACGAGCAGTACTTC.

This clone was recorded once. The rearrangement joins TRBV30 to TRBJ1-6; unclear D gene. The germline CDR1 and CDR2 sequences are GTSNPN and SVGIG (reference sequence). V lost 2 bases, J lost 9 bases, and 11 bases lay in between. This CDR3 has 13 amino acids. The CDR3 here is CAWSPVSFSPLHF. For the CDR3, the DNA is TGTGCCTGGAGTCCCGTATCGTTTTCACCCCTCCACTTT.

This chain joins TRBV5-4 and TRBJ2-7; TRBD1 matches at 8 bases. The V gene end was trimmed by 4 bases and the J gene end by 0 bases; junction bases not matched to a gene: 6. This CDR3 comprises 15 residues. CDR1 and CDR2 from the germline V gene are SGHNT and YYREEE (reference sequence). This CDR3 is CASSPRDRNSYEQYF. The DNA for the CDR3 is TGTGCCAGCAGCCCCCGGGACAGGAACTCCTACGAGCAGTACTTC.

DNA of the CDR3: TGTGCCAGCAGCGCCATTCCCGGACAGGCAGATACGCAGTATTTT. This encodes CASSAIPGQADTQYF. The chain couples TRBV7-3 to TRBJ2-3; 7 bases fit TRBD1. Looked up from germline, CDR1 is SGHTA and CDR2 is FQGTGA. J was trimmed by 4 bases and V by 5 bases; bases with no gene match: 9. The CDR3 length is 15 residues.

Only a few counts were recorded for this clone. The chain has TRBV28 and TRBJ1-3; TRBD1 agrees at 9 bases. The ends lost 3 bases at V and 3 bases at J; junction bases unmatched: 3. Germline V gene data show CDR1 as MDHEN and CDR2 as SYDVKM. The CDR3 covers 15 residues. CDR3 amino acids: CASSFPGQGGNTIYF. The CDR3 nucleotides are TGTGCCAGCAGTTTCCCGGGACAGGGTGGAAACACCATATATTTT.

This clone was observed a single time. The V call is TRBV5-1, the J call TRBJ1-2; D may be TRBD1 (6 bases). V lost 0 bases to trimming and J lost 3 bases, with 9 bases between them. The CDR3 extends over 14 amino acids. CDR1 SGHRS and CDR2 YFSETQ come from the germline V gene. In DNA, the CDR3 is TGCGCCAGCAGCTTGGCCCCAGGGGACTATGGCTACACCTTC. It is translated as CASSLAPGDYGYTF.

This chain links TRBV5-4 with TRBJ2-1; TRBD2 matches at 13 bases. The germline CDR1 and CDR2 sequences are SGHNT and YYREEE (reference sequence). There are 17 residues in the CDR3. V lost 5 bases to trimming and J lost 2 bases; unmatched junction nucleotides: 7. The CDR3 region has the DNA TGTGCCAGCAGTAGGGGACTAGCGGGGACAACCTACAATGAGCAGTTCTTC. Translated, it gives CASSRGLAGTTYNEQFF.

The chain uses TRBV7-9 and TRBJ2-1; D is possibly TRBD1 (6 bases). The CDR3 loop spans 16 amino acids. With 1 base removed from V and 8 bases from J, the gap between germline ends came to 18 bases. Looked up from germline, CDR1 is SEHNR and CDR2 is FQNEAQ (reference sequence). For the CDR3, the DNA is TGTGCCAGCAGCTTAGTAAGAGGGGGTACTTCTTATGAGCAGTTCTTC. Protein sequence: CASSLVRGGTSYEQFF.

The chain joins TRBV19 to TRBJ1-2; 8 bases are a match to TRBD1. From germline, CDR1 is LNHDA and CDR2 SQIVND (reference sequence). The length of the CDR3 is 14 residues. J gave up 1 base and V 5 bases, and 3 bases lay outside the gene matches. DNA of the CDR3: TGTGCCAGTAGTTACGGACAGGGTAACTATGGCTACACCTTC. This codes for CASSYGQGNYGYTF.

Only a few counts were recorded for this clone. CDR3 region: CAWAGQIGANTIYF. The CDR3 region has the DNA TGTGCCTGGGCTGGACAGATTGGCGCAAACACCATATATTTT. V gene TRBV30 combines with J gene TRBJ1-3; TRBD1 might be the D (6 bases). V lost 5 bases and J 6 bases, leaving 17 bases between the germline ends. CDR3 length: 14 amino acids. The germline gives CDR1 GTSNPN, CDR2 SVGIG (reference sequence).

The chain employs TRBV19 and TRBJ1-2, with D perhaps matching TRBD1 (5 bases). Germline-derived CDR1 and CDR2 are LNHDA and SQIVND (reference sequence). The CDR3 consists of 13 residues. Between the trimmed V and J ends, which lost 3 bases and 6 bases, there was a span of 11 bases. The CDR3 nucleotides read TGTGCCAGTAGTATGACCAGGGTCGATGGCTACACCTTC. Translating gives CASSMTRVDGYTF.

The CDR3 is CASSLSQGASGKLFF. For the CDR3, the DNA is TGCGCCAGCAGCTTATCTCAGGGGGCGAGTGGAAAACTGTTTTTT. V is TRBV5-1 and J is TRBJ1-4, with 8 positions matching TRBD1. Germline V gene data show CDR1 as SGHRS and CDR2 as YFSETQ. Trimming took 2 bases from V and 10 from J; bases not matched to a gene: 10. The CDR3 length is 15 residues.

In DNA form, the CDR3 reads TGTGCCAGCAGTTACTCGAAGGGGGGGCAGGTGCAGTACTTC. It codes for CASSYSKGGQVQYF. The chain combines TRBV6-6 with TRBJ2-7, with a tentative D call TRBD2 (7 bases). The CDR3 has 14 amino acids. V was trimmed by 0 bases and J by 9 bases, leaving 15 bases between them. Germline CDR1 is MNHNY and CDR2 is SVGAGI (reference sequence).

The CDR3 region is CASSGLIRTSGGYENIQYF. The CDR3 nucleotides read TGTGCCAGCAGCGGTTTGATTCGGACTAGCGGCGGATATGAAAACATTCAGTACTTC. The genes are TRBV5-4 and TRBJ2-4; 10 bases line up with TRBD2. With 4 bases clipped from V and 5 bases from J, the junction kept 18 bases outside the gene matches. The CDR3 is 19 residues long. Germline V gives CDR1 SGHNT, CDR2 YYREEE (reference sequence).

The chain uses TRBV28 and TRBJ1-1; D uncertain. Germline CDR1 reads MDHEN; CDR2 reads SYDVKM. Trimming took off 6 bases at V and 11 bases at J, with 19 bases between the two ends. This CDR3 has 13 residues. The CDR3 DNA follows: TGTGCCAGCAGCCCCGGGGAGCAGAATGTGGCTTTCTTT. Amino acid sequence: CASSPGEQNVAFF.

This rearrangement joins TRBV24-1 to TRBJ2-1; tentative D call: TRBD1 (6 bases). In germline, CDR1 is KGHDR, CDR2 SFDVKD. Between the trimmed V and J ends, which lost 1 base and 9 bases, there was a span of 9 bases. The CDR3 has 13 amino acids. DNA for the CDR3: TGTGCCACCAGTGATTTCTTAGGGGGTGAGCAGTTCTTC. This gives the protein CATSDFLGGEQFF.

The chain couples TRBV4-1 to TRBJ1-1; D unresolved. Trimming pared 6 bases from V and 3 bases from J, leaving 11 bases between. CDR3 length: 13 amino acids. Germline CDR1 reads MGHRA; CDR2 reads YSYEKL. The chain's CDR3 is CASRRMGDTEAFF. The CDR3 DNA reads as TGCGCCAGCAGAAGGATGGGAGACACTGAAGCTTTCTTT.

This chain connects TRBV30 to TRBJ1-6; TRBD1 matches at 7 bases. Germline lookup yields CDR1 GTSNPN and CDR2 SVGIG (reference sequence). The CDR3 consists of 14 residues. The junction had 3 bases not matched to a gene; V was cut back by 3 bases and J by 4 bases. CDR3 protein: CAWRDRKYNSPLHF. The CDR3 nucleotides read TGTGCCTGGAGGGACAGGAAGTATAATTCACCCCTCCACTTT.

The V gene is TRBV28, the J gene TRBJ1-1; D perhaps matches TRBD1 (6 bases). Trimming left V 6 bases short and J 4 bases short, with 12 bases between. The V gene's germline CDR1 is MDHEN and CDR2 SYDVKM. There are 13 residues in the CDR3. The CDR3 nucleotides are TGTGCCAGCAGAATTACAGGGCGCACTGAAGCTTTCTTT. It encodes CASRITGRTEAFF.

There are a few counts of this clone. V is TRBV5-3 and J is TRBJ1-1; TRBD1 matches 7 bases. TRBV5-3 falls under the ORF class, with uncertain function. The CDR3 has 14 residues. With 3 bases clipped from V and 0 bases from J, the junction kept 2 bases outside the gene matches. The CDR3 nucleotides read TGTGCCAGAAGCTGGGGACAGCTGAACACTGAAGCTTTCTTT. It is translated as CARSWGQLNTEAFF.

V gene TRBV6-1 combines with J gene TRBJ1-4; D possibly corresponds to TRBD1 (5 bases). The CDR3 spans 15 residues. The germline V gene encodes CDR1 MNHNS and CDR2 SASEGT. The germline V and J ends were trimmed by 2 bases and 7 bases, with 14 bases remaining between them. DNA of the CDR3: TGTGCCAGCAGTGAAATGGAGCGAAGGGGTGAAAAACTGTTTTTT. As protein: CASSEMERRGEKLFF.

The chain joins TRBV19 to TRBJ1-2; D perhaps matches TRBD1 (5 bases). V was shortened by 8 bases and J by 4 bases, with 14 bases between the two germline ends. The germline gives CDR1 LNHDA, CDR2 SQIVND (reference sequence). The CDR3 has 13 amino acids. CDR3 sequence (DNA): TGTGCCAGTGGATCGACAGAATTCTATGGCTACACCTTC. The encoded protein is CASGSTEFYGYTF.

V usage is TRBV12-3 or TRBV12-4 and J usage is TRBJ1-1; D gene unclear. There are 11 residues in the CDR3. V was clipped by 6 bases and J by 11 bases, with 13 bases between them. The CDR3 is CASSLKAEAFF. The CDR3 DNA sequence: TGTGCCAGCAGCTTAAAAGCGGAGGCTTTCTTT.